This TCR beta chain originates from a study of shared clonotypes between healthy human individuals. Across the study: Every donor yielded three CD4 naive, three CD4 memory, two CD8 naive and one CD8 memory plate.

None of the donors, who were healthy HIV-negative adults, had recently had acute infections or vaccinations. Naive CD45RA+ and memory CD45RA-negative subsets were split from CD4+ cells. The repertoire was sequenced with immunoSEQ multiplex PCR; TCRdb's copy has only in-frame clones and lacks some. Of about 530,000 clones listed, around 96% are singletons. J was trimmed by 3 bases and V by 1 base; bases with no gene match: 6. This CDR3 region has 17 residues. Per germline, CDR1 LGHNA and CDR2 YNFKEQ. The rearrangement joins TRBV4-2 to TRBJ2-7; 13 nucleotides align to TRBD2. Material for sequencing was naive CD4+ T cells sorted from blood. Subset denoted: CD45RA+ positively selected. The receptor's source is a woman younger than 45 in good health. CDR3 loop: CASSQARTSGSFYEQYF. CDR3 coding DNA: TGTGCCAGCAGCCAAGCGAGGACTAGCGGGAGTTTCTACGAGCAGTACTTC.